One sample yielded the 30 T cell receptor beta chains listed below, sequenced in a study of T-cell reconstitution after alpha-beta-depleted transplantation in children. Unique molecular identifiers were used in preparing the TCRbeta library. TCRdb fed the PCR reads into MiXCR, producing one record per CDR3 protein. The sample lists a few hundred thousand distinct CDR3 sequences; under 15% were seen once. The material sequenced was PBMCs from the stem cell graft donor, taken from the stem cell graft. These receptors were taken from a human donor who donated a stem cell graft to a child with combined immunodeficiency.

This clonotype was recorded at least ten times. The V call is TRBV12-5, the J call TRBJ2-3; TRBD2 matches 8 bases. With 3 bases clipped from V and 6 bases from J, the junction kept 8 bases outside the gene matches. Germline lookup yields CDR1 LGHNT and CDR2 FRNRAP. The CDR3 runs 15 residues. The chain's CDR3 is CASGLSTSESDTQYF. Here the CDR3 DNA reads TGTGCTAGTGGTTTATCGACTAGCGAGAGCGATACGCAGTATTTT.

The chain couples TRBV6-5 to TRBJ2-7, with D maybe TRBD1 (6 bases). The CDR3 sequence is 15 residues long. Germline loops: CDR1 MNHEY, CDR2 SVGAGI. Trimming took off 2 bases at V and 2 bases at J, with 13 bases between the two ends. The CDR3 sequence is CASSYGAGETYEQYF. DNA of the CDR3: TGTGCCAGCAGTTACGGGGCAGGGGAGACCTACGAGCAGTACTTC.

Ten or more counts support this clonotype. The chain combines TRBV25-1 with TRBJ2-5; TRBD1 matches 9 bases. CDR3 length: 14 amino acids. CDR1 and CDR2 (germline): MGHDK, SYGVNS. V dropped 6 bases and J dropped 3; count of bases not matched to a gene: 5. The CDR3 protein is CASSHRGHEETQYF. In DNA, the CDR3 is TGTGCCAGCAGCCACAGGGGGCATGAAGAGACCCAGTACTTC.

This clonotype was found once. This could be a read error, since a much larger clone is one nucleotide away. The DNA for the CDR3 is TGTGCCAGCAACCGGGACCGCACAGATACGCAGCATTTT. This codes for CASNRDRTDTQHF. V is TRBV4-2 and J is TRBJ2-3; TRBD1 is a possible D gene (5 bases). With the DNA end fitting TRBJ1-5 better, the J assignment may be wrong. CDR3 size: 13 residues. Germline lookup yields CDR1 LGHNA and CDR2 YNFKEQ.

This chain joins TRBV5-6 and TRBJ2-7, with D hard to call. CDR3 length: 12 residues. Trimming shortened V by 1 base and J by 5 bases, and 7 bases separated the two germline ends. From germline, CDR1 is SGHDT and CDR2 YYEEEE. DNA for the CDR3: TGTGCCAGCAGCTTGAAACCGGACGAGCAGTACTTC. Its translation is CASSLKPDEQYF.

This clonotype has only a few counts. This sequence joins TRBV20-1 and TRBJ2-7, with D possibly matching TRBD2 (5 bases). CDR3 size: 13 residues. V gave up 3 bases and J gave up 3 bases, with 12 bases separating them. Germline V gene data show CDR1 as DFQATT and CDR2 as SNEGSKA (reference sequence). CDR3 region: CSASRSAGYEQYF. As DNA, the CDR3 is TGCAGTGCTAGTAGGAGCGCGGGCTACGAGCAGTACTTC.

The chain couples TRBV20-1 to TRBJ2-1, with 11 positions matching TRBD2. Trimming removed 1 base from V and 7 bases from J; junction bases left unmatched: 3. The CDR3 contains 14 residues. The germline V gene encodes CDR1 DFQATT and CDR2 SNEGSKA (reference sequence). CDR3 nucleotide sequence: TGCAGTGCTAGAGTAGCGGGAGGGCCGAATGAGCAGTTCTTC. Residues: CSARVAGGPNEQFF.

This clonotype was found many times. J is TRBJ2-3 and V is TRBV24-1, with TRBD1 matching 9 bases. The CDR3 consists of 16 residues. Germline V gene data show CDR1 as KGHDR and CDR2 as SFDVKD. The J segment lost 5 bases and the V segment lost 6 bases, leaving 11 bases of the junction unmatched. Here the CDR3 DNA reads TGTGCCACCAGTCCACTTGGACAGGGGAGAGGAGATACGCAGTATTTT. This gives the protein CATSPLGQGRGDTQYF.

This clonotype was observed many times. The V call is TRBV12-3 or TRBV12-4, the J call TRBJ2-1; D is possibly TRBD2 (6 bases). V shed 6 bases and J shed 2 bases, with 14 bases lying between them. The CDR3 totals 15 residues. The CDR3 DNA reads as TGTGCCAGCAGACTGAGACTAGTCCCCTACAATGAGCAGTTCTTC. Its protein is CASRLRLVPYNEQFF.

This chain connects TRBV7-9 to TRBJ2-7, with D perhaps matching TRBD1 or TRBD2 (5 bases each). V was cut by 1 base and J by 2 bases, with 12 bases left in between. The CDR3 runs 15 residues. Germline CDR1 reads SEHNR; CDR2 reads FQNEAQ (reference sequence). Here the CDR3 reads CASSLVPGPTYEQYF. In DNA, the CDR3 is TGTGCCAGCAGCTTAGTTCCGGGGCCGACCTACGAGCAGTACTTC.

This chain links TRBV3-1 with TRBJ2-7; TRBD2 matches 7 bases. The junction had 11 bases not matched to a gene; V was cut back by 0 bases and J by 6 bases. The CDR3 is made up of 16 amino acids. Germline assignment: CDR1 LGHDT and CDR2 YNNKEL (reference sequence). The CDR3 here is CASSQDKASGGREQYF. The DNA for the CDR3 is TGTGCCAGCAGCCAAGATAAGGCTAGCGGAGGGCGCGAGCAGTACTTC.

This clonotype has only a few counts. J is TRBJ2-7 and V is TRBV12-3 or TRBV12-4; D could derive from TRBD1 or TRBD2 (6 bases each). The CDR3 sequence is 12 residues long. Trimming left V 6 bases short and J 6 bases short, with 12 bases between. CDR3 nucleotide sequence: TGTGCCAGCAGCATAGGGGGGAGCGAGCAGTACTTC. Translating gives CASSIGGSEQYF.

This clonotype was seen more than once but under ten times. The chain carries TRBV7-6 and TRBJ2-7; D uncertain. V was shortened by 5 bases and J by 5 bases, with 19 bases between the two germline ends. In germline, CDR1 is SGHVS, CDR2 FNYEAQ. The CDR3 has 15 residues. CDR3 sequence (DNA): TGTGCCAGCAGCATACGAACCGGGTCCTTCCACGAGCAGTACTTC. This translates into CASSIRTGSFHEQYF.

The V gene is TRBV6-6, the J gene TRBJ1-3; weak D call: TRBD1 (5 bases). The CDR3 covers 18 residues. The V gene lost 2 bases and the J gene lost 0 bases, with 17 bases spanning the gap. Germline CDR1 MNHNY, CDR2 SVGAGI (reference sequence). CDR3 in amino acids: CASSYTGVGVLSGNTIYF. The DNA for the CDR3 is TGTGCCAGCAGTTACACGGGGGTTGGAGTGCTCTCTGGAAACACCATATATTTT.

This clonotype was detected only a few times. This chain links TRBV25-1 with TRBJ2-5, with a tentative D call TRBD1 (5 bases). This CDR3 has 14 amino acids. V gave up 1 base and J gave up 5 bases, with 11 bases separating them. From germline, CDR1 is MGHDK and CDR2 SYGVNS. The DNA of the CDR3 is TGTGCCAGCAGTGAATCCCGACAGCCGGAGACCCAGTACTTC. This gives the protein CASSESRQPETQYF.

The chain links TRBV29-1 to TRBJ2-3, with a possible D match to TRBD2 (5 bases). This CDR3 region has 13 residues. V was clipped by 7 bases and J by 1 base, with 12 bases between them. Germline V CDR1 and CDR2: SQVTM, ANQGSEA. The CDR3 nucleotides read TGCAGCGCCCGACCCGGGGGCACAGATACGCAGTATTTT. It translates to CSARPGGTDTQYF.

The table lists this clonotype with many counts. The chain uses TRBV6-5 and TRBJ2-1; 10 bases agree with TRBD2. CDR3 length equals 15 residues. Germline loops: CDR1 MNHEY, CDR2 SVGAGI. Losses at the gene ends were 6 bases for V and 6 bases for J; bases not matched to a gene: 8. The CDR3 nucleotides are TGTGCCAGCAGACCCGGGACTAGCGTTAGCAATGAGCAGTTCTTC. This gives the protein CASRPGTSVSNEQFF.

This clonotype was found a few times. DNA of the CDR3: TGTGCCAGCAGCTCCGGAGTTGCAGATACGCAGTATTTT. Its translation is CASSSGVADTQYF. The rearrangement links TRBV11-3 to TRBJ2-3; no clear D gene. CDR1 is SGHNT, CDR2 YENEEA, per germline. The CDR3 sequence is 13 residues long. Trimming took off 4 bases at V and 4 bases at J, with 9 bases between the two ends. The full variable domain, with the rest looked up from reference TRBV11-3 and TRBJ2-3, is EAGVVQSPRYKIIEKKQPVAFWCNPISGHNTLYWYLQNLGQGPELLIRYENEEAVDDSQLPKDRFSAERLKGVDSTLKIQPAELGDSAVYLCASSSGVADTQYFGPGTRLTVL.

The chain uses TRBV7-3 and TRBJ2-1; 7 nucleotides agree with TRBD2. The CDR3 consists of 15 residues. V lost 1 base and J lost 5; bases outside the gene matches: 5. CDR1 SGHTA and CDR2 FQGTGA come from the germline V gene. Written as DNA, the CDR3 is TGTGCCAGCAGCTTAAGCGGGAGAGGAGACAATGAGCAGTTCTTC. It translates to CASSLSGRGDNEQFF.

The V call is TRBV15, the J call TRBJ2-5, with D perhaps matching TRBD1 (6 bases). Germline CDR1 and CDR2: LNHNV and YYDKDF (reference sequence). The CDR3 is 14 residues long. Trimming removed 5 bases at V and 1 base at J, with 11 bases between. CDR3: CATSGSDSQETQYF. CDR3 nucleotides: TGTGCCACCAGCGGATCGGACAGCCAAGAGACCCAGTACTTC.

This clonotype was seen more than once but under ten times. The gene calls are TRBV5-1 and TRBJ2-5; 13 bases map to TRBD2. CDR1 SGHRS and CDR2 YFSETQ come from the germline V gene. This CDR3 contains 15 residues. V was clipped by 5 bases and J by 5 bases; unmatched bases: 6. CDR3 region: CASRMGLAGFETQYF. The CDR3 region has the DNA TGCGCCAGCAGGATGGGACTAGCGGGGTTTGAGACCCAGTACTTC. Supplemented by reference TRBV5-1 and TRBJ2-5, the full variable domain reads KAGVTQTPRYLIKTRGQQVTLSCSPISGHRSVSWYQQTPGQGLQFLFEYFSETQRNKGNFPGRFSGRQFSNSRSEMNVSTLELGDSALYLCASRMGLAGFETQYFGPGTRLLVL.

The sample holds a few counts of this clonotype. V and J are TRBV19 and TRBJ1-5; D is uncertain. V dropped 6 bases and J dropped 9 bases, with 15 bases sitting between them. Germline assignment: CDR1 LNHDA and CDR2 SQIVND (reference sequence). The CDR3 has 13 residues. CDR3 nucleotide sequence: TGTGCCAGTAGGAGGGAGGGAGCCTGGCCCCAGCATTTT. This gives the protein CASRREGAWPQHF.

There are a few counts of this clonotype. The J gene is TRBJ2-7, the V gene TRBV23-1, with 8 bases aligning to TRBD1. TRBV23-1 is given ORF status, its function remaining uncertain. CDR3 length equals 16 residues. V dropped 2 bases and J dropped 4; count of bases not matched to a gene: 10. The CDR3 sequence: CASSQTRTGISYEQYF. The CDR3 DNA is TGCGCCAGCAGTCAAACCAGGACAGGGATCTCGTACGAGCAGTACTTC.

In this sample, this clonotype turned up a few times. The J gene is TRBJ1-4, the V gene TRBV15; D may be TRBD1 (5 bases). Germline V lookup: CDR1 LNHNV, CDR2 YYDKDF (reference sequence). The CDR3 has 15 residues. Deletions cut 3 bases from V and 7 bases from J, with 15 bases between. CDR3 protein: CATSRGSGGSEKLFF. The CDR3 coding sequence is TGTGCCACCAGCAGGGGTTCGGGGGGAAGTGAAAAACTGTTTTTT.

This clonotype was seen at least ten times. The rearrangement uses TRBV4-2 and TRBJ2-1, with D hard to call. The CDR3 spans 16 residues. Trimming took 5 bases from V and 6 from J, leaving 20 bases between them. Germline assignment: CDR1 LGHNA and CDR2 YNFKEQ. In DNA form, the CDR3 reads TGTGCCAGCAGCTCGCCTCGGACGCCAGGAAGCAATGAGCAGTTCTTC. This gives the protein CASSSPRTPGSNEQFF.

This clonotype was picked up many times. V gene TRBV12-3 or TRBV12-4 combines with J gene TRBJ2-5; D is undetermined. The CDR3 sequence is 11 residues long. The ends were cut back, 2 bases at V and 5 bases at J, with 3 bases in the middle. In DNA, the CDR3 is TGTGCCAGCAGTTTATCGGAGACCCAGTACTTC. Translating gives CASSLSETQYF.

The genes are TRBV7-2 and TRBJ2-1; 9 nucleotides line up with TRBD1. This CDR3 is built from 14 residues. CDR1 and CDR2 from the germline V gene are SGHTA and FQGNSA. V lost 4 bases and J lost 8; bases outside the gene matches: 6. The CDR3 DNA reads as TGTGCCAGCAGCTCCTGGGACAGGGCGGATGAGCAGTTCTTC. Amino acids: CASSSWDRADEQFF.

This clonotype was counted at least ten times. This chain connects TRBV20-1 to TRBJ2-3; no clear D gene. This CDR3 comprises 14 residues. CDR1 is DFQATT and CDR2 is SNEGSKA in the germline V gene (reference sequence). The V and J ends lost 3 bases and 4 bases respectively, with 14 bases between them. The CDR3 protein is CSASMPLEADTQYF. In DNA form, the CDR3 reads TGCAGTGCTAGTATGCCCCTAGAAGCAGATACGCAGTATTTT.

The chain joins TRBV6-2 or TRBV6-3 to TRBJ2-1; TRBD2 matches at 9 bases. The V gene end was trimmed by 6 bases and the J gene end by 10 bases; junction bases not matched to a gene: 10. Germline V gene sequence: CDR1 MNHEY, CDR2 SVGEGT. This CDR3 has 14 amino acids. Here the CDR3 DNA reads TGTGCCAGCAGCACCGGGACTAGCCCGTTGGAGCAGTTCTTC. This sequence encodes CASSTGTSPLEQFF.

This clonotype was seen a few times. V is TRBV6-5 and J is TRBJ2-7, with a tentative D call TRBD2 (6 bases). V dropped 1 base and J dropped 0 bases, with 22 bases sitting between them. The length of the CDR3 is 19 residues. CDR1 and CDR2 from the germline V gene are MNHEY and SVGAGI. The CDR3 DNA sequence: TGTGCCAGCAGTTACTTTGGTGGTTTCGGGCGGGGAAGCTCCTACGAGCAGTACTTC. Protein: CASSYFGGFGRGSSYEQYF.